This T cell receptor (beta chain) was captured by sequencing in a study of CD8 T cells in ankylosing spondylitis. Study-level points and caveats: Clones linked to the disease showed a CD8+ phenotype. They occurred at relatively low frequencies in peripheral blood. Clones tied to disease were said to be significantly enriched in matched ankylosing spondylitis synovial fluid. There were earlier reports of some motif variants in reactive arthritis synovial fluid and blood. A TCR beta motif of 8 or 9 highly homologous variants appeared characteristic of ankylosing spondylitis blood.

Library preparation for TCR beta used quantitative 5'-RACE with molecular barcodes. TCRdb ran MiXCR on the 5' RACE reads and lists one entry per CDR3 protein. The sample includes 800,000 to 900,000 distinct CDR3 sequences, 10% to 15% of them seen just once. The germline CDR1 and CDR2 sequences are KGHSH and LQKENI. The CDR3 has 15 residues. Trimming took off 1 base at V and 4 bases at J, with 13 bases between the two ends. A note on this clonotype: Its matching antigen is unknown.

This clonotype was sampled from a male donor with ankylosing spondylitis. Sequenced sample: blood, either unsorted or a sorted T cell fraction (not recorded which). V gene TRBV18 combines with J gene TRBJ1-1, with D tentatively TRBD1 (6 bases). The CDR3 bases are TGTGCCAGCTCACCACTCTCCACAGGGAGCACTGAAGCTTTCTTT. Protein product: CASSPLSTGSTEAFF.